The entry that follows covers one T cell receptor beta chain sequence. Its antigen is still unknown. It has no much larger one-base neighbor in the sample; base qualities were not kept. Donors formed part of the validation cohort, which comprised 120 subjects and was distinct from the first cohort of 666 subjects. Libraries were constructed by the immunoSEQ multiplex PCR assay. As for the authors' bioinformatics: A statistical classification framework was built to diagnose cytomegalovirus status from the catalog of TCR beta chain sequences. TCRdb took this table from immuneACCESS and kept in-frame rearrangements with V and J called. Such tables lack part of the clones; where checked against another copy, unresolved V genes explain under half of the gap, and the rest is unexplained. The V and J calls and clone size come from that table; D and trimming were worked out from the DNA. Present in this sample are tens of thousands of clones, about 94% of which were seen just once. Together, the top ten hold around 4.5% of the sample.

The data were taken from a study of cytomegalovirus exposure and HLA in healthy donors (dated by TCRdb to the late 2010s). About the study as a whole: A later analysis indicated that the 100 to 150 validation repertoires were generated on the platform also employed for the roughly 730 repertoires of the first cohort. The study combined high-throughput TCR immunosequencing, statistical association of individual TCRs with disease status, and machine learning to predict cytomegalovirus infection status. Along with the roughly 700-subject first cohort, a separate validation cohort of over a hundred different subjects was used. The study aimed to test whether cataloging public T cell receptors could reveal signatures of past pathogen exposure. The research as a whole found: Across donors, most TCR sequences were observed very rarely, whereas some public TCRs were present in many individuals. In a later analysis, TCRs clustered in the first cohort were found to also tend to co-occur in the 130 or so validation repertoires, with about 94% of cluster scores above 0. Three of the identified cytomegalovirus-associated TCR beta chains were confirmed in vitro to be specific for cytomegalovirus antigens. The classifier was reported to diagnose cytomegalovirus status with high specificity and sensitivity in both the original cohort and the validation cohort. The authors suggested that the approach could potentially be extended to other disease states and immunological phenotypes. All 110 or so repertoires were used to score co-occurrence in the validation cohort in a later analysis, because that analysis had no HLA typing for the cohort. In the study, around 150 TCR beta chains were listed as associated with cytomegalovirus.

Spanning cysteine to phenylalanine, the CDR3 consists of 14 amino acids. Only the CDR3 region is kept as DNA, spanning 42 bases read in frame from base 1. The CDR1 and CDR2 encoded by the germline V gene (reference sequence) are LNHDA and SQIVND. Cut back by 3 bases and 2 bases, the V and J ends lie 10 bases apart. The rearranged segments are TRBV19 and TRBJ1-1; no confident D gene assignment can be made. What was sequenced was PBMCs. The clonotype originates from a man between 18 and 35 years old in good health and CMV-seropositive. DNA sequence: TGTGCCAGTAGTATTGGCAGGTCAAACACTGAAGCTTTCTTT. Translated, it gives CASSIGRSNTEAFF.